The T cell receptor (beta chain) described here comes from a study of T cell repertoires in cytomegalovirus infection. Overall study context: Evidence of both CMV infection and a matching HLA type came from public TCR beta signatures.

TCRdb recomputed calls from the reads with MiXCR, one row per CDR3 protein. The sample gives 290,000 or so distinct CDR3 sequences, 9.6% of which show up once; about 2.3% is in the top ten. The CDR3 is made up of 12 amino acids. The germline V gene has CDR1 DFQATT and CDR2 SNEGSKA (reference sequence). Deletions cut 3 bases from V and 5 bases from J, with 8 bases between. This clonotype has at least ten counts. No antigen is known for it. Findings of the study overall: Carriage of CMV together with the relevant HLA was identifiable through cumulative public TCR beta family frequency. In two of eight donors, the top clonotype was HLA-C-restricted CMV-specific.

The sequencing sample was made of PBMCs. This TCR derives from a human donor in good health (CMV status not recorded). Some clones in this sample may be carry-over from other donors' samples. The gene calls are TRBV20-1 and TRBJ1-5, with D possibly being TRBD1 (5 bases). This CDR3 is CSARQGDQPQHF. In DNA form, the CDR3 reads TGCAGTGCTAGGCAGGGCGATCAGCCCCAGCATTTT.